This entry features one T cell receptor beta chain sequence. Per the original methods: Researchers report that nucleated cell counts were estimated from reference gene primer amplification. Some clones are missing from TCRdb's copy, which holds only in-frame ones; the method was immunoSEQ multiplex PCR. That table furnishes V, J and clone size, whereas the DNA furnished D and trimming. The sample lists more than 120,000 clones; around 83% were seen once. The data are from a study of blood T cell repertoires in COVID-19. Across the whole study: Both acute and convalescent COVID-19 samples were obtained from the United States, Italy and Spain.

CDR1 SGHRS and CDR2 YFSETQ come from the germline V gene. The CDR3 is made up of 14 amino acids. V was shortened by 0 bases and J by 3 bases, with 10 bases between the two germline ends. Sequencing was performed on peripheral blood. The chain joins TRBV5-1 to TRBJ2-7; weak D call: TRBD2 (5 bases). The source of this sequence is a human donor with acute or convalescent COVID-19. The donor label of this sample is uncertain. The CDR3 DNA is TGCGCCAGCAGCTTGGGCGGAGGAAACTACGAGCAGTACTTC. Amino acid sequence: CASSLGGGNYEQYF.